This TCR beta chain is from a study of blood T cell repertoires in COVID-19. Study-level information: Sources were T cells, B-cell-depleted T cells, or PBMCs; the material itself was cDNA or gDNA.

Germline V gene lookup returns CDR1 WNHNN and CDR2 SYGVQD (reference sequence). Trimming cost V 0 bases and J 3 bases, with 9 bases left between them. CDR3 length equals 14 residues. Sequencing was performed with immunoSEQ multiplex PCR; in TCRdb, only in-frame clones are kept and a portion is missing. The sample comprises about 420,000 clones, about 87% of which are singletons, and 0.8% to 0.9% rests with the top ten. The specimen sequenced was peripheral blood. The clonotype comes from a man aged 18 to 29 with COVID-19, enrolled during active disease. The chain couples TRBV10-1 to TRBJ2-7, with a weak D call TRBD1 (6 bases). CDR3 bases: TGCGCCAGCAGTGAGTCCTTACAGGGCTACGAGCAGTACTTC. As protein: CASSESLQGYEQYF.